A single sample is the source of the 2 T cell receptor beta chains below, sequenced in a study of vaccination effects on CD4 cells after COVID-19. The method was immunoSEQ multiplex PCR; TCRdb's version includes in-frame clones alone and lacks a portion of them. The sample yields 45,000 or so clones, 60% to 85% seen once. Culture lasted about 11 days before CD4+ T cell isolation. Their antigens are not known. The input for sequencing was CD4+ T cells from PBMCs cultured without peptide, taken before COVID-19 vaccination. The source of these receptors is a human donor who had a prior SARS-CoV-2 infection.

J is TRBJ2-7 and V is TRBV5-4; tentatively, D is TRBD2 (6 bases). The CDR3 is 13 residues long. Germline loops: CDR1 SGHNT, CDR2 YYREEE (reference sequence). V lost 5 bases and J lost 4, with 13 bases in between. This CDR3 reads CASSSSGVYEQYF. The CDR3 nucleotides are TGTGCCAGCAGTTCGTCGGGAGTGTACGAGCAGTACTTC.

This clone is labeled as medium-sized. The V gene is TRBV5-6, the J gene TRBJ2-5; D may be TRBD2 (5 bases). The germline gives CDR1 SGHDT, CDR2 YYEEEE. CDR3 length equals 14 residues. The ends were cut back, 0 bases at V and 9 bases at J, with 15 bases in the middle. This chain's CDR3 is CASSLVWASRPQYF. The CDR3 nucleotides read TGTGCCAGCAGCTTGGTTTGGGCTAGCAGGCCCCAGTACTTC.